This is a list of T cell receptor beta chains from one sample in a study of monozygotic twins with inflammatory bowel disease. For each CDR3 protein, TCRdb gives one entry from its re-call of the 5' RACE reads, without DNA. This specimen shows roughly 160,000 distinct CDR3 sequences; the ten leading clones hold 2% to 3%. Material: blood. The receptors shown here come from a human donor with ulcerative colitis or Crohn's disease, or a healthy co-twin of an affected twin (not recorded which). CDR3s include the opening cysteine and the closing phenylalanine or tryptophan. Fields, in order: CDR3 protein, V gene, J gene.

cdr3_aa: CASSLGLAFAGANVLTF; v_call: TRBV3-1; j_call: TRBJ2-6
cdr3_aa: CSARFGPNTEAFF; v_call: TRBV20-1; j_call: TRBJ1-1
cdr3_aa: CASSPTGRGHGELFF; v_call: TRBV27; j_call: TRBJ2-2
cdr3_aa: CASRQTGTGSSYEQYF; v_call: TRBV12-3/TRBV12-4; j_call: TRBJ2-7
cdr3_aa: CASSFREGREETQYF; v_call: TRBV5-1; j_call: TRBJ2-5
cdr3_aa: CASSPPTQGEPNGYTF; v_call: TRBV18; j_call: TRBJ1-2
cdr3_aa: CASSFLRNEQFF; v_call: TRBV12-3/TRBV12-4; j_call: TRBJ2-1
cdr3_aa: CASSSTLDTQYF; v_call: TRBV7-2; j_call: TRBJ2-3
cdr3_aa: CASSRRSAQPQHF; v_call: TRBV6-6; j_call: TRBJ1-5
cdr3_aa: CASSLYLAGATTDTQYF; v_call: TRBV5-1; j_call: TRBJ2-3
cdr3_aa: CASSRDGVEETQYF; v_call: TRBV6-1; j_call: TRBJ2-5
cdr3_aa: CAISEERGLTEAFF; v_call: TRBV10-3; j_call: TRBJ1-1
cdr3_aa: CATDPGLTSQETQYF; v_call: TRBV28; j_call: TRBJ2-5
cdr3_aa: CASRGFGTGGVTEAFF; v_call: TRBV27; j_call: TRBJ1-1
cdr3_aa: CSARDELAALPDTQYF; v_call: TRBV20-1; j_call: TRBJ2-3
cdr3_aa: CASSLSGGTYNEQFF; v_call: TRBV5-1; j_call: TRBJ2-1
cdr3_aa: CSVATVWEQYF; v_call: TRBV29-1; j_call: TRBJ2-7
cdr3_aa: CASSQDRPGGGGDGYTF; v_call: TRBV4-3; j_call: TRBJ1-2
cdr3_aa: CASSLGQHNEQFF; v_call: TRBV5-1; j_call: TRBJ2-1
cdr3_aa: CASSKAGGSYEQYF; v_call: TRBV27; j_call: TRBJ2-7
cdr3_aa: CSARAGGAGYEQYF; v_call: TRBV20-1; j_call: TRBJ2-7
cdr3_aa: CASSLGTHNEKLFF; v_call: TRBV3-1; j_call: TRBJ1-4
cdr3_aa: CASSYASGDEGTYEQYF; v_call: TRBV6-5; j_call: TRBJ2-7
cdr3_aa: CASSLEGTYPNEQYF; v_call: TRBV11-3; j_call: TRBJ2-7
cdr3_aa: CASSLQSGLHYEQYF; v_call: TRBV5-1; j_call: TRBJ2-7
cdr3_aa: CASSRNSGTENEKLFF; v_call: TRBV3-1; j_call: TRBJ1-4
cdr3_aa: CASSLMVGGEAFF; v_call: TRBV5-6; j_call: TRBJ1-1
cdr3_aa: CSARENGTSGRARETQYF; v_call: TRBV20-1; j_call: TRBJ2-5
cdr3_aa: CASTHRVSSTDTQYF; v_call: TRBV7-8; j_call: TRBJ2-3